These 31 T cell receptor beta chains were all obtained from the same sample, sequenced in a study of radiotherapy plus CTLA-4 blockade in lung cancer. Clones were sequenced by immunoSEQ multiplex PCR, and TCRdb holds only the in-frame ones, with some missing. Here the sample spans some 50,000 clones, roughly three quarters being singletons. This specimen consisted of peripheral blood, obtained from a patient treated with radiotherapy plus ipilimumab. These receptors were taken from a human donor with non-small cell lung cancer who had a partial response to radiotherapy plus ipilimumab.

This chain joins TRBV5-4 and TRBJ2-2, with 7 nucleotides matching TRBD1. The CDR3 covers 15 residues. Unmatched junction bases numbered 3, after V lost 0 bases and J lost 4 bases. Germline lookup yields CDR1 SGHNT and CDR2 YYREEE (reference sequence). The CDR3 protein is CASSLGQGPTGELFF. CDR3 sequence (DNA): TGTGCCAGCAGCTTGGGACAGGGACCCACCGGGGAGCTGTTTTTT.

CDR3 loop: CASAGTGWPYEQYF. CDR3 nucleotides: TGTGCCAGCGCCGGGACAGGATGGCCCTACGAGCAGTACTTC. The genes are TRBV7-9 and TRBJ2-7; 8 bases are shared with TRBD1. This CDR3 is built from 14 residues. Germline lookup yields CDR1 SEHNR and CDR2 FQNEAQ (reference sequence). J lost 2 bases, V lost 8 bases, and 8 bases had no gene match. The complete variable domain, with remaining parts taken from reference TRBV7-9 and TRBJ2-7, reads DTGVSQNPRHKITKRGQNVTFRCDPISEHNRLYWYRQTLGQGPEFLTYFQNEAQLEKSRLLSDRFSAERPKGSFSTLEIQRTEQGDSAMYLCASAGTGWPYEQYFGPGTRLTVT.

By share, this clone counts as medium-sized. V is TRBV7-9 and J is TRBJ2-3; 10 positions match TRBD2. Germline assignment: CDR1 SEHNR and CDR2 FQNEAQ (reference sequence). CDR3 length: 17 residues. The V segment lost 4 bases and the J segment 2 bases; nucleotides outside the gene matches: 9. CDR3 bases: TGTGCCAGCAGCTCTTCGTTAGCGGGGGGAAACACAGATACGCAGTATTTT. Translated: CASSSSLAGGNTDTQYF.

The chain combines TRBV19 with TRBJ1-6; D gene unclear. Trimming cost V 5 bases and J 7 bases, with 9 bases left between them. Germline V gives CDR1 LNHDA, CDR2 SQIVND (reference sequence). This CDR3 region has 13 residues. The CDR3 reads CASSDGSNSPLHF. CDR3 nucleotides: TGTGCCAGTAGTGACGGGTCAAATTCACCCCTCCACTTT.

The chain is built from TRBV12-5 and TRBJ1-1; 7 nucleotides agree with TRBD1. This CDR3 region has 14 residues. With V trimmed by 2 bases and J by 3 bases, 3 bases remained unmatched. CDR1 LGHNT and CDR2 FRNRAP come from the germline V gene. The CDR3 is CASGLTTGDTEAFF. The CDR3 DNA sequence: TGTGCTAGTGGTTTGACTACAGGGGACACTGAAGCTTTCTTT.

V and J are TRBV9 and TRBJ2-5; TRBD2 matches 10 bases. The J call may be mistaken, given a closer DNA end match to TRBJ2-7. The CDR3 length is 16 residues. The germline V gene has CDR1 SGDLS and CDR2 YYNGEE. CDR3 nucleotides: TGTGCCAGCAGCGTAGTGAGCGGGGGGGCCATCAACGAGCAGTACTTC. Residues: CASSVVSGGAINEQYF.

This clone was seen only once. The chain links TRBV11-3 to TRBJ2-1; 11 bases are a match to TRBD1. The CDR3 is 17 residues long. V lost 5 bases, J lost 1 base, and 7 bases stayed unmatched. The germline V gene encodes CDR1 SGHNT and CDR2 YENEEA. The CDR3 spells CASSTRTGGLSYNEQFF. The CDR3 DNA reads TGTGCCAGCAGCACCAGGACAGGGGGCTTGTCCTACAATGAGCAGTTCTTC.

This chain links TRBV7-8 with TRBJ1-5, with D uncertain. V was trimmed by 1 base and J by 6 bases, leaving 7 bases between them. The CDR3 spans 13 residues. Per germline, CDR1 SGHVS and CDR2 FQNEAQ. This CDR3 reads CASSLGAAQPQHF. In DNA form, the CDR3 reads TGTGCCAGCAGCTTAGGGGCAGCTCAGCCCCAGCATTTT. The complete variable domain, with remaining parts taken from reference TRBV7-8 and TRBJ1-5, reads GAGVSQSPRYKVAKRGQDVALRCDPISGHVSLFWYQQALGQGPEFLTYFQNEAQLDKSGLPSDRFFAERPEGSVSTLKIQRTQQEDSAVYLCASSLGAAQPQHFGDGTRLSIL.

This chain connects TRBV2 to TRBJ2-1; TRBD2 agrees at 9 bases. The junction had 6 bases not matched to a gene; V was cut back by 6 bases and J by 3 bases. Germline assignment: CDR1 SNHLY and CDR2 FYNNEI. The CDR3 runs to 15 residues. The CDR3, as DNA: TGTGCCAGCAGGACGCGGGGGGGCGACTACAATGAGCAGTTCTTC. This encodes CASRTRGGDYNEQFF.

This chain links TRBV6-6 with TRBJ2-7; maybe TRBD2 (6 bases). This CDR3 has 14 amino acids. The V end lost 2 bases, the J end lost 4 bases, and 12 bases lay between the germline ends. CDR1 and CDR2 from the germline V gene are MNHNY and SVGAGI (reference sequence). The CDR3: CASSYEEGSYEQYF. CDR3 nucleotides: TGTGCCAGCAGTTACGAGGAGGGGTCATACGAGCAGTACTTC.

This clone came up a few times. The gene calls are TRBV27 and TRBJ2-7, with unresolved D. This CDR3 is 16 amino acids long. CDR1 and CDR2 from the germline V gene are MNHEY and SMNVEV (reference sequence). Deletions cut 3 bases from V and 5 bases from J, with 20 bases between. The CDR3 reads CASSLWASRPLNEQYF. DNA for the CDR3: TGTGCCAGCAGTTTGTGGGCCAGCCGTCCCCTAAACGAGCAGTACTTC.

Worth noting for this clone: Mismatch with germline at one junction end may stem from a read error. The V gene is TRBV30, the J gene TRBJ1-1; possibly TRBD1 for D (6 bases). Germline-derived CDR1 and CDR2 are GTSNPN and SVGIG (reference sequence). This CDR3 is 12 amino acids long. Here the CDR3 DNA reads TGTGCCTGGGCACAGGGAAGAACTGAAGCTTCCTTT. This sequence encodes CAWAQGRTEASF.

The chain links TRBV19 to TRBJ1-5; 7 bases align to TRBD1. Germline V gene lookup returns CDR1 LNHDA and CDR2 SQIVND (reference sequence). There are 16 residues in the CDR3. Germline trimming cut 1 base from V and 5 bases from J; bases unmatched to any gene: 8. In nucleotides, the CDR3 is TGTGCCAGTAGTATAGCGAGGGGGCGGGGGGATCAGCCCCAGCATTTT. Translation: CASSIARGRGDQPQHF. The whole variable domain, remainder taken from reference TRBV19 and TRBJ1-5, is DGGITQSPKYLFRKEGQNVTLSCEQNLNHDAMYWYRQDPGQGLRLIYYSQIVNDFQKGDIAEGYSVSREKKESFPLTVTSAQKNPTAFYLCASSIARGRGDQPQHFGDGTRLSIL.

This chain joins TRBV30 and TRBJ1-1; no clear D. This CDR3 has 13 residues. Germline V gene sequence: CDR1 GTSNPN, CDR2 SVGIG (reference sequence). Trimming left V 0 bases short and J 0 bases short, with 5 bases between. CDR3 coding DNA: TGTGCCTGGAGTGTACAGCTGAACACTGAAGCTTTCTTT. As protein: CAWSVQLNTEAFF.

The V call is TRBV7-2, the J call TRBJ1-1; no clear D gene. V was shortened by 2 bases and J by 2 bases, with 6 bases between the two germline ends. This CDR3 is 13 amino acids long. The germline gives CDR1 SGHTA, CDR2 FQGNSA. CDR3 protein: CASSLNSNTEAFF. CDR3 DNA sequence: TGTGCCAGCAGCTTAAACAGTAACACTGAAGCTTTCTTT.

J is TRBJ1-2 and V is TRBV9, with 7 positions matching TRBD1. CDR1 SGDLS and CDR2 YYNGEE come from the germline V gene. Trimming cost V 3 bases and J 2 bases; bases outside gene matches: 4. This CDR3 has 14 residues. The CDR3 sequence: CASSALTGNYGYTF. The CDR3 DNA is TGTGCCAGCAGCGCCCTGACAGGGAACTATGGCTACACCTTC.

By share of the sample, this clone is medium-sized. This sequence joins TRBV7-8 and TRBJ2-5; the D gene is possibly TRBD2 (7 bases). V shed 5 bases and J shed 4 bases, with 17 bases lying between them. CDR3 size: 15 residues. Germline lookup yields CDR1 SGHVS and CDR2 FQNEAQ. Here the CDR3 DNA reads TGTGCCAGCAGCCCCCGCAGGGGAGGGGCAGAGACCCAGTACTTC. This gives the protein CASSPRRGGAETQYF. Drawing the rest from reference TRBV7-8 and TRBJ2-5, the complete variable domain is GAGVSQSPRYKVAKRGQDVALRCDPISGHVSLFWYQQALGQGPEFLTYFQNEAQLDKSGLPSDRFFAERPEGSVSTLKIQRTQQEDSAVYLCASSPRRGGAETQYFGPGTRLLVL.

V is TRBV4-3 and J is TRBJ2-3; 10 bases match TRBD1. Germline V gives CDR1 LGHNA, CDR2 YSLEER. Trimming at V came to 0 bases and at J to 6 bases, leaving 6 bases not matched to a gene. This CDR3 has 16 amino acids. In DNA, the CDR3 is TGCGCCAGCAGCCAAGAGCTGGACAGGGGGTTGGATACGCAGTATTTT. This translates into CASSQELDRGLDTQYF.

This clone was seen only a few times. The rearrangement links TRBV28 to TRBJ2-7; D possibly corresponds to TRBD2 (5 bases). The CDR3 contains 14 residues. The germline V gene encodes CDR1 MDHEN and CDR2 SYDVKM. Trimming removed 11 bases from V and 1 base from J, with 18 bases in between. The CDR3 reads CALAPGHSSYEQYF. CDR3 DNA: TGTGCCCTAGCTCCAGGTCACTCTTCCTACGAGCAGTACTTC. Based on the CDR3 plus reference TRBV28 and TRBJ2-7, the full variable domain is DVKVTQSSRYLVKRTGEKVFLECVQDMDHENMFWYRQDPGLGLRLIYFSYDVKMKEKGDIPEGYSVSREKKERFSLILESASTNQTSMYLCALAPGHSSYEQYFGPGTRLTVT.

The rearrangement links TRBV9 to TRBJ1-2, with 9 bases lining up with TRBD1. The CDR3 covers 15 residues. From germline, CDR1 is SGDLS and CDR2 YYNGEE. Trimming removed 0 bases from V and 7 bases from J; junction bases left unmatched: 7. CDR3 in amino acids: CASSVGGTGTGGYTF. DNA of the CDR3: TGTGCCAGCAGCGTAGGAGGGACAGGGACAGGTGGCTACACCTTC.

This clone was observed a few times. This chain links TRBV25-1 with TRBJ1-6; the D gene is possibly TRBD1 (6 bases). The CDR3 is 14 amino acids. V lost 3 bases and J lost 7, with 10 bases in between. Germline CDR1 reads MGHDK; CDR2 reads SYGVNS. In nucleotides, the CDR3 is TGTGCCAGCAGTGACAGGGGCAGAAATTCACCCCTCCACTTT. It encodes CASSDRGRNSPLHF.

The rearrangement links TRBV28 to TRBJ2-4, with 7 bases matching TRBD2. The germline V gene has CDR1 MDHEN and CDR2 SYDVKM. The CDR3 is 17 amino acids. Trimming removed 5 bases from V and 0 bases from J; junction bases left unmatched: 10. CDR3 bases: TGTGCCAGCAGTCAACACCTAGCGGTGCTAGCCAAAAACATTCAGTACTTC. It specifies CASSQHLAVLAKNIQYF.

This clone came up a few times. The CDR3 spells CASSLRTGLNRYTF. The CDR3 nucleotides are TGTGCCAGCAGCTTGAGGACAGGGCTGAATCGCTACACCTTC. The rearrangement links TRBV5-4 to TRBJ1-2; TRBD1 aligns across 8 bases. There are 14 residues in the CDR3. V gave up 1 base and J gave up 9 bases; unmatched junction bases: 8. Germline V gives CDR1 SGHNT, CDR2 YYREEE (reference sequence).

This chain links TRBV11-2 with TRBJ1-1, with 12 nucleotides matching TRBD1. The CDR3 sequence is 14 residues long. The V gene's germline CDR1 is SGHAT and CDR2 FQNNGV. The V segment lost 5 bases and the J segment 11 bases; nucleotides outside the gene matches: 9. The chain's CDR3 is CASSHRDRGREAFF. DNA for the CDR3: TGTGCCAGCAGCCACCGGGACAGGGGGCGGGAGGCTTTCTTT.

This clone was counted only a few times. V gene TRBV10-3 combines with J gene TRBJ2-1; tentative D call: TRBD2 (5 bases). V was clipped by 3 bases and J by 0 bases, with 6 bases between them. The CDR3 length is 14 residues. The germline V gene encodes CDR1 ENHRY and CDR2 SYGVKD. This CDR3 is CAISDGVSYNEQFF. The CDR3 coding sequence is TGTGCCATCAGTGACGGGGTCTCCTACAATGAGCAGTTCTTC.

The chain is built from TRBV5-4 and TRBJ1-1; TRBD1 matches 8 bases. The V gene end was trimmed by 2 bases and the J gene end by 4 bases; junction bases not matched to a gene: 10. From germline, CDR1 is SGHNT and CDR2 YYREEE (reference sequence). The CDR3 is 16 residues long. The CDR3 bases are TGTGCCAGCAGCTTCCCCGGACAGGGAGGGAGCACTGAAGCTTTCTTT. This codes for CASSFPGQGGSTEAFF.

This rearrangement joins TRBV19 to TRBJ1-6, with a weak D call TRBD1 (6 bases). Deletions cut 11 bases from V and 7 bases from J, with 24 bases between. The CDR3 runs 16 residues. Per germline, CDR1 LNHDA and CDR2 SQIVND (reference sequence). The CDR3 loop is CAASPQGKRGNSPLHF. CDR3 nucleotides: TGTGCCGCCTCCCCGCAGGGGAAGAGAGGAAATTCACCCCTCCACTTT.

This CDR3 reads CASSLNPGGASNEQFF. CDR3 DNA: TGTGCCAGCAGCTTAAACCCAGGGGGCGCGTCCAATGAGCAGTTCTTC. The gene calls are TRBV7-3 and TRBJ2-1, with TRBD1 matching 8 bases. The CDR3 runs 16 residues. Germline CDR1 reads SGHTA; CDR2 reads FQGTGA. With 1 base clipped from V and 6 bases from J, the junction kept 8 bases outside the gene matches.

The chain uses TRBV19 and TRBJ2-1, with 10 bases fitting TRBD2. The V and J ends lost 4 bases and 10 bases, in that order; junction bases with no gene match: 10. The CDR3 spans 15 residues. CDR1 and CDR2 from the germline V gene are LNHDA and SQIVND (reference sequence). The DNA of the CDR3 is TGTGCCAGTAGTAAGACTAGCGGGTCCTTGGGAGAGCAGTTCTTC. Translating it yields CASSKTSGSLGEQFF.

V gene TRBV7-8 combines with J gene TRBJ2-7; the D gene is possibly TRBD2 (5 bases). Germline CDR1 SGHVS, CDR2 FQNEAQ. The CDR3 has 14 amino acids. Trimming pared 1 base from V and 3 bases from J, leaving 10 bases between. The CDR3 region has the DNA TGTGCCAGCAGCTTAGAGACCCGGGGCTACGAGCAGTACTTC. Protein product: CASSLETRGYEQYF.

The chain has TRBV18 and TRBJ2-1; tentatively, D is TRBD1 (6 bases). Germline CDR1 reads KGHSH; CDR2 reads LQKENI. Trimming pared 3 bases from V and 14 bases from J, leaving 14 bases between. The CDR3 spans 12 residues. CDR3 sequence: CASSPNRELKFF. Written as DNA, the CDR3 is TGTGCCAGCTCACCGAACAGGGAGCTTAAGTTCTTC. The whole variable domain, remainder taken from reference TRBV18 and TRBJ2-1, is NAGVMQNPRHLVRRRGQEARLRCSPMKGHSHVYWYRQLPEEGLKFMVYLQKENIIDESGMPKERFSAEFPKEGPSILRIQQVVRGDSAAYFCASSPNRELKFFGPGTRLTVL.